This T cell receptor (beta chain) comes out of a study of blood T cell repertoires in COVID-19. The overall study: Acute and convalescent COVID-19 specimens originated in the United States, Italy and Spain.

Germline CDR1 is MNHEY and CDR2 is SMNVEV (reference sequence). V lost 5 bases to trimming and J lost 4 bases; unmatched junction nucleotides: 6. This CDR3 comprises 15 residues. As processed by the authors: How many nucleated cells were present was estimated from reference gene primer amplification. Sequenced by immunoSEQ multiplex PCR; TCRdb stores in-frame clones only, minus some. That table is the source of V, J and clone size, and D and trimming were worked out from the DNA. The sample has about 73,000 clones, about 84% seen once. The sequence derives from a woman aged 55-75 years with acute or convalescent COVID-19. The specimen sequenced was peripheral blood. The gene calls are TRBV27 and TRBJ2-1, with 9 positions matching TRBD2. CDR3 bases: TGTGCCAGCAGTGGGGGACTAGCTCCTTACAATGAGCAGTTCTTC. It specifies CASSGGLAPYNEQFF.